These T cell receptor beta chains were read from a single sample in a study of metastatic and nonmetastatic thyroid tumors. Through MiXCR, TCRdb re-clonotyped the PCR reads. The data show some 28,000 clones, about 22% seen once. Source material: blood. Source of these receptors: a female donor with papillary thyroid cancer or a benign thyroid nodule (not recorded which). Some clones in this sample may be carry-over from other donors' samples. Each CDR3 is given with its conserved first and last residue. The D gene is left open where the match is weak. Size is omitted from some rows. Given values are once, few, many or a class for expanded clones.

j_call v_call clone_size d_call cdr3_aa cdr3_nt
TRBJ2-1 TRBV27 few TRBD2 CASSSAGGPFYEQFF TGTGCCAGCAGTTCGGCGGGAGGTCCTTTCTATGAGCAGTTCTTC
TRBJ1-5 TRBV5-5 . . CASSSRGGTGNQPQHF TGTGCCAGCAGCTCAAGGGGAGGGACGGGCAATCAGCCCCAGCATTTT
TRBJ2-7 TRBV10-3 . . CATSVNGDSGAYEQYF TGTGCCACCAGTGTCAACGGGGACTCCGGAGCATACGAGCAGTACTTC
TRBJ1-2 TRBV28 many TRBD1 CASSSPYADRAGYTF TGTGCCAGCAGTTCCCCATACGCCGACAGGGCGGGCTACACCTTC
TRBJ2-1 TRBV11-3 many TRBD2 CASSSRGTGSGAYNEQFF TGTGCCAGCAGCTCCCGAGGAACGGGGAGCGGGGCCTACAATGAGCAGTTCTTC
TRBJ2-1 TRBV6-1 medium-sized TRBD1 CASSRDRSYNEQFF TGTGCCAGCTCCAGGGACAGGTCCTACAATGAGCAGTTCTTC
TRBJ1-2 TRBV3-1 many . CASSQPTARSGYTF TGTGCCAGCAGCCAACCGACAGCCCGGTCGGGCTACACCTTC
TRBJ1-6 TRBV5-1 many . CASSLIGVSSYNSPLHF TGCGCCAGCAGCCTTATCGGGGTGAGCTCCTATAATTCACCCCTCCACTTT
TRBJ2-5 TRBV11-3 many TRBD2 CASSHTLLAGARETQYF TGTGCCAGCAGCCACACCTTACTAGCGGGAGCGAGGGAGACCCAGTACTTC
TRBJ2-7 TRBV5-5 . . CASSWVDIVSYEQYF TGTGCCAGCAGCTGGGTGGATATAGTCTCCTACGAGCAGTACTTC
TRBJ2-7 TRBV12-5 many TRBD1 CASGLGPGQTEQYF TGTGCTAGTGGCTTAGGCCCGGGACAGACCGAGCAGTACTTC
TRBJ2-7 TRBV20-1 many TRBD1 CSASDGTGSSYEQYF TGCAGTGCTAGTGACGGGACAGGGTCAAGCTACGAGCAGTACTTC
TRBJ1-5 TRBV7-2 many . CASSLNGGGNQPQHF TGTGCCAGCAGCTTAAACGGGGGAGGCAATCAGCCCCAGCATTTT
TRBJ2-1 TRBV19 many . CASSITSSSYNEQFF TGTGCCAGTAGTATCACGTCTAGCTCCTACAATGAGCAGTTCTTC
TRBJ2-3 TRBV7-2 . TRBD1 CASSSGGFSPTQYF TGTGCCAGCAGCTCAGGGGGCTTTAGCCCAACGCAGTATTTT
TRBJ1-5 TRBV6-2/TRBV6-3 . TRBD1 CASSLQGNNQPQHF TGTGCCAGCAGTCTACAGGGGAACAATCAGCCCCAGCATTTT
TRBJ1-2 TRBV28 few . CASSPTWGNYGYTF TGTGCCAGCAGTCCGACCTGGGGGAACTATGGCTACACCTTC
TRBJ1-2 TRBV20-1 . . CSARDLRVSCYTF TGCAGTGCTAGAGATTTGAGGGTGAGCTGCTACACCTTC
TRBJ2-7 TRBV30 medium-sized TRBD1 CAWNSGQGAYEQYF TGTGCCTGGAATTCGGGACAGGGCGCCTACGAGCAGTACTTC
TRBJ2-1 TRBV4-3 many TRBD2 CASSPSGLADNEQFF TGCGCCAGCAGTCCATCGGGACTAGCGGACAATGAGCAGTTCTTC
TRBJ1-5 TRBV10-3 many . CAISEDSRQPQHF TGTGCCATCAGTGAGGACAGCCGGCAGCCCCAGCATTTT
TRBJ2-1 TRBV12-3/TRBV12-4 many . CASRHGYRDEQFF TGTGCCAGCAGACACGGTTACAGGGATGAGCAGTTCTTC